This T cell receptor (beta chain) was profiled in a study of shared clonotypes between healthy human individuals. On the study more broadly: Per donor, CD8 memory used one plate, CD8 naive used two, CD4 memory used three and CD4 naive used three.

Here immunoSEQ multiplex PCR was the method, and the copy in TCRdb shows in-frame clones only, minus some. The profile covers a few million clones, with 90% to 96% appearing a single time and roughly 0.13% taken by the ten largest. V was trimmed by 0 bases and J by 5 bases, leaving 8 bases between them. The CDR3 spans 13 residues. Germline CDR1 is MNHEY and CDR2 is SVGAGI. Material: naive CD4+ T cells sorted from blood. This sample's subset: CD45RA+ positively selected. The clonotype originates from a man aged 18 to 30 in good health. The chain couples TRBV6-5 to TRBJ2-7; perhaps TRBD2 as D (5 bases). The CDR3 protein is CASSYSTSNEQYF. The DNA of the CDR3 is TGTGCCAGCAGTTACTCAACTAGTAACGAGCAGTACTTC.